This T cell receptor beta chain was obtained from a study of cytomegalovirus exposure and HLA in healthy donors. Study information: When 350 to 500 donors were genotyped, just over 80% of them were found to fall in the Caucasian-associated ancestry cluster. The study's findings and limits: In presence/absence analyses, roughly uniform sequencing depth across donors was assumed. Altogether, 150 to 200 TCR beta chains were recorded as cytomegalovirus-associated.

On this clone itself: The target antigen is unknown.

Germline V gene sequence: CDR1 SGHRS, CDR2 YFSETQ. V lost 4 bases, J lost 9 bases, and 20 bases lay in between. This CDR3 region has 15 residues. The PCR had 60 Vbeta and 13 Jbeta primers. As handled by the study authors: Later reanalysis found tens of millions of unique TCR beta chains, roughly 9.9 million of them shared. Repertoires were generated with immunoSEQ multiplex PCR, while TCRdb's copy carries only in-frame clones and drops some. The V and J calls and clone size come from that table; D and trimming were worked out from the DNA. The table includes roughly 140,000 clones, about 80% detected once.

Sequences were obtained from PBMCs. The receptor was isolated from a woman younger than 30 in good health and CMV-seropositive. The chain joins TRBV5-1 to TRBJ2-1; D perhaps matches TRBD2 (6 bases). The CDR3 region is CASSPHVADGTEQFF. DNA for the CDR3: TGCGCCAGCAGCCCTCACGTAGCGGATGGGACTGAGCAGTTCTTC.